This T cell receptor beta chain appears in the sequencing data of a study of blood T cell repertoires in COVID-19. Turning to the study itself: From the United States, Italy and Spain came samples of acute and convalescent COVID-19. In each case, the material was cDNA or gDNA derived from T cells, B-cell-depleted T cells, or PBMCs.

V was clipped by 0 bases and J by 2 bases; unmatched bases: 5. Germline V gene sequence: CDR1 MGHRA, CDR2 YSYEKL. The CDR3 has 18 residues. Authors' data handling: Amplified reference gene primers provided the basis for estimating nucleated cell counts. The table came from immunoSEQ multiplex PCR; TCRdb's copy has only in-frame clones and leaves some out. V and J calls and clone size are given by that table; D and trimming were obtained from the DNA. The data show about 150,000 clones, 70% to 90% seen once. The sequenced material came from peripheral blood. The sequence derives from a man aged 50 or older who had recovered from COVID-19. This chain connects TRBV4-1 to TRBJ2-3; TRBD2 matches 13 bases. The CDR3 DNA reads TGCGCCAGCAGCCAAGATTTGACTAGCGGGGGGATCACAGATACGCAGTATTTT. Amino acids: CASSQDLTSGGITDTQYF.